The clone carrying this TCR beta chain was found once. Treatment in this sample: around 19 received Ad26.COV2.S at low or high dose, single or two shots; roughly five received placebo; per-sample allocation not given. All samples were drawn on day 63, counting from the first vaccine or placebo injection. The sample belongs to a study of Ad26.COV2.S vaccination and SARS-CoV-2 variants. The CDR3 spans 14 residues. V was clipped by 3 bases and J by 5 bases; unmatched bases: 6. The germline CDR1 and CDR2 sequences are MNHEY and SVGEGT. Generated by immunoSEQ multiplex PCR, the TCRdb table keeps only in-frame clones and is missing some. Among about 280,000 clones listed, approximately 89% were seen once.

This chain uses TRBV6-2 or TRBV6-3 with TRBJ1-1, with 7 bases that match TRBD1. The receptor was isolated from a person aged 18-60 years who received the Ad26.COV2.S COVID-19 vaccine or a placebo. The material was peripheral blood, obtained in a trial of Ad26.COV2.S vaccine versus placebo. CDR3: CASSYRSGGTEAFF. CDR3 coding DNA: TGTGCCAGCAGTTATAGATCAGGGGGGACTGAAGCTTTCTTT.